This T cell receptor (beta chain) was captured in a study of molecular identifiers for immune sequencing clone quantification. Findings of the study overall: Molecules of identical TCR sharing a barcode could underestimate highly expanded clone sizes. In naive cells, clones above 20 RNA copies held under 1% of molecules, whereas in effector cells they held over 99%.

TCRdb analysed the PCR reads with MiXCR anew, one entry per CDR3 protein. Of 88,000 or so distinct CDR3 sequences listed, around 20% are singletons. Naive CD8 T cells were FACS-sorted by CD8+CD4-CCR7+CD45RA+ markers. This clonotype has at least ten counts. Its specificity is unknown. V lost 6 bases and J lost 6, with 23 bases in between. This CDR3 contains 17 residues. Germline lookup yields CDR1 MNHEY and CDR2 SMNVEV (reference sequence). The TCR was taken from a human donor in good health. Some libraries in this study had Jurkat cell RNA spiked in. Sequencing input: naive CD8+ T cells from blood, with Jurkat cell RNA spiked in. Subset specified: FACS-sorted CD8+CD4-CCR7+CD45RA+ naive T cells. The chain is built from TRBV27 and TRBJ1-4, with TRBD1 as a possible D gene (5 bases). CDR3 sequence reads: CASRSKHVRRGYEKLFF. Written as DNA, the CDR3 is TGTGCCAGCAGATCCAAACATGTGAGGAGGGGTTATGAAAAACTGTTTTTT.